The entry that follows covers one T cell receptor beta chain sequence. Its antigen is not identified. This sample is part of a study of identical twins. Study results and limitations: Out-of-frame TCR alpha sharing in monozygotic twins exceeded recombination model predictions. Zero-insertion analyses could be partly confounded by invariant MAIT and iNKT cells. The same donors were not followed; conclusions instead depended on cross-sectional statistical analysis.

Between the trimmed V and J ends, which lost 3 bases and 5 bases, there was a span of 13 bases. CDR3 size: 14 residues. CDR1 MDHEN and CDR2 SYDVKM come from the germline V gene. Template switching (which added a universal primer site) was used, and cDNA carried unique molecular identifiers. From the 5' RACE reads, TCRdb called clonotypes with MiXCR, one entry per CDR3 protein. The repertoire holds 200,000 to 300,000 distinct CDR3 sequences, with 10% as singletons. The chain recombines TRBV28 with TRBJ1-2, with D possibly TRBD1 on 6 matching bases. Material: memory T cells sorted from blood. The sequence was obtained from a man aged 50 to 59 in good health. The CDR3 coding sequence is TGTGCCAGCAGTTTGGGGGCAGGCGGTTATGGCTACACCTTC. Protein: CASSLGAGGYGYTF.